Detailed here is one T cell receptor beta chain. Germline assignment: CDR1 SQVTM and CDR2 ANQGSEA. The ends were cut back, 3 bases at V and 6 bases at J, with 2 bases in the middle. This CDR3 contains 10 residues. The sample belongs to a study of blood T cell repertoires in COVID-19. Sequenced by immunoSEQ multiplex PCR; TCRdb stores in-frame clones only, minus some. The data contain about 190,000 clones, roughly 86% of them singletons. The chain recombines TRBV29-1 with TRBJ1-4; no firm D call. This receptor was obtained from a woman in her thirties or forties in a cohort exposed to, infected with or recovered from COVID-19 (not recorded which). The material sequenced was PBMCs or T cells enriched from blood (not recorded which). CDR3 protein: CSVDDEKLFF. CDR3 sequence (DNA): TGCAGCGTTGACGATGAAAAACTGTTTTTT.